The present T cell receptor beta chain was sequenced within a study of cytomegalovirus exposure and HLA in healthy donors. Points from the study as a whole: Cytomegalovirus association was assigned to more than 150 TCR beta chains.

This CDR3 has 16 amino acids. V lost 0 bases and J 0 bases, leaving 10 bases between the germline ends. CDR1 is SGHRS and CDR2 is YFSETQ in the germline V gene. Worth noting for this clone: Antigen: not known.

Clones were read by immunoSEQ multiplex PCR, and TCRdb kept only the in-frame ones, dropping some. This sample has tens of thousands of clones, with 92% found just once. The TCR originated in a woman between 18 and 30 years old in good health and CMV-seronegative. The V call is TRBV5-1, the J call TRBJ2-1; weak D call: TRBD1 (6 bases). The sample consisted of PBMCs. The CDR3 spells CASSLAARGSYNEQFF. In nucleotides, the CDR3 is TGCGCCAGCAGCTTGGCCGCCAGGGGCTCCTACAATGAGCAGTTCTTC.